Below are 2 T cell receptor beta chains sequenced from a single sample in a study of PD-L1 blockade in urothelial cancer. The time point denotes: peripheral blood 6 weeks after treatment start. Method: immunoSEQ multiplex PCR; TCRdb's copy keeps in-frame clones and lacks some. The sample includes about 120,000 clones, 86% of them seen just once. Sequenced here: PBMCs, sampled around atezolizumab (anti-PD-L1) treatment. The receptors derive from a man aged 45-65 years with urothelial cancer.

This clone came up a few times. The chain is built from TRBV7-9 and TRBJ2-7; a possible D gene is TRBD1 (7 bases). This CDR3 spans 12 amino acids. Germline values: CDR1 SEHNR, CDR2 FQNEAQ (reference sequence). The V and J ends lost 8 bases and 5 bases respectively, with 13 bases between them. The CDR3 DNA reads as TGTGCCAGCTTGCGGGACAGCCACGAGCAGTACTTC. Its protein product is CASLRDSHEQYF.

The chain couples TRBV5-1 to TRBJ1-3; D ambiguous. V was cut by 0 bases and J by 0 bases, with 4 bases left in between. In germline, CDR1 is SGHRS, CDR2 YFSETQ. The length of the CDR3 is 14 residues. The CDR3 region is CASSLAGSGNTIYF. DNA of the CDR3: TGCGCCAGCAGCTTGGCCGGCTCTGGAAACACCATATATTTT. Combining the CDR3 with reference TRBV5-1 and TRBJ1-3 gives the whole variable domain KAGVTQTPRYLIKTRGQQVTLSCSPISGHRSVSWYQQTPGQGLQFLFEYFSETQRNKGNFPGRFSGRQFSNSRSEMNVSTLELGDSALYLCASSLAGSGNTIYFGEGSWLTVV.